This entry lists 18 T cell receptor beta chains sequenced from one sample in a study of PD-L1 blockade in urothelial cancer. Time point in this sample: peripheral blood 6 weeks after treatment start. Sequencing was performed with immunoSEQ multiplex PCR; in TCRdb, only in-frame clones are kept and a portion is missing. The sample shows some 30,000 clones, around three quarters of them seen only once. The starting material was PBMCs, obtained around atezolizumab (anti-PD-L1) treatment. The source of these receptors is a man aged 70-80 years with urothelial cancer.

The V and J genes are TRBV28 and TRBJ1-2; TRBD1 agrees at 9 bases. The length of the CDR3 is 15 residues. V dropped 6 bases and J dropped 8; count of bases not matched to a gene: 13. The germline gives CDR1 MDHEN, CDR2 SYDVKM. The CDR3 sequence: CASRSGQGSVGGYTF. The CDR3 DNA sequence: TGTGCCAGCAGATCGGGACAGGGATCGGTTGGAGGCTACACCTTC.

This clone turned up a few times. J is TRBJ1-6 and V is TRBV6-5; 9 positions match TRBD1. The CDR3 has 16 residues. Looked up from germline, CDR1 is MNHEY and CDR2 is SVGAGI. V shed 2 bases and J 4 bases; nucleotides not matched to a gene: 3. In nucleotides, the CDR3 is TGTGCCAGCAGTTACCGTGGGACAGGGTATAATTCACCCCTCCACTTT. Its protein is CASSYRGTGYNSPLHF.

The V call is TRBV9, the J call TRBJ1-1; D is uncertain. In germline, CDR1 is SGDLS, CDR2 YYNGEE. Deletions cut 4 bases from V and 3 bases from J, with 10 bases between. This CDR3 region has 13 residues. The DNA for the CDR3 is TGTGCCAGCAGCCCCACATGGTACACTGAAGCTTTCTTT. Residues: CASSPTWYTEAFF. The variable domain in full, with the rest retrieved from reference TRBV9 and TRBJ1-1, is DSGVTQTPKHLITATGQRVTLRCSPRSGDLSVYWYQQSLDQGLQFLIQYYNGEERAKGNILERFSAQQFPDLHSELNLSSLELGDSALYFCASSPTWYTEAFFGQGTRLTVV.

The DNA of the CDR3 is TGCGCCAGCAGTCCCGGGGGACGCAATCAGCCCCAGCATTTT. This translates into CASSPGGRNQPQHF. The rearrangement links TRBV23-1 to TRBJ1-5, with D maybe TRBD1 (5 bases). TRBV23-1 counts as an open reading frame of uncertain function. V shed 4 bases and J shed 2 bases, with 9 bases lying between them. The CDR3 spans 14 residues.

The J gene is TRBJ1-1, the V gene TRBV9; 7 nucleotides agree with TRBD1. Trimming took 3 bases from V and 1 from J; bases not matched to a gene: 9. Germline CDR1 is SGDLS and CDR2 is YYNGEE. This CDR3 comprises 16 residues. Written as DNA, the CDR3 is TGTGCCAGCAGCGCGCACCTAACAGGGGCGAACACTGAAGCTTTCTTT. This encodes CASSAHLTGANTEAFF.

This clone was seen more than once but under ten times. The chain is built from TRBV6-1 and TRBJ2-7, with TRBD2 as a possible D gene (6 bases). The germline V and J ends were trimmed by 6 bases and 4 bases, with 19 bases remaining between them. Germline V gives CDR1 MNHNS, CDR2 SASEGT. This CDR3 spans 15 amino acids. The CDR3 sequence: CASRDPWGEKYEQYF. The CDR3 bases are TGTGCCAGCAGGGACCCATGGGGGGAAAAATACGAGCAGTACTTC.

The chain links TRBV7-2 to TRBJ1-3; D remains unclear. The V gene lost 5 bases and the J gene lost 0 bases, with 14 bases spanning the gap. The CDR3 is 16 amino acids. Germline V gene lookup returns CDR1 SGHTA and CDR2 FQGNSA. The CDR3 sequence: CASSVPGGRSGNTIYF. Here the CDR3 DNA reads TGTGCCAGCAGCGTTCCGGGAGGCCGCTCTGGAAACACCATATATTTT.

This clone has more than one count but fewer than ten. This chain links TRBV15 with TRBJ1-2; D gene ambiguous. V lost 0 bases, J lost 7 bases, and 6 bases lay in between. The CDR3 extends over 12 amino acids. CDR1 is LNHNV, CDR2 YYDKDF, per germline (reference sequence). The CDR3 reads CATSRDSGGYTF. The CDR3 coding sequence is TGTGCCACCAGCAGAGATTCAGGTGGCTACACCTTC.

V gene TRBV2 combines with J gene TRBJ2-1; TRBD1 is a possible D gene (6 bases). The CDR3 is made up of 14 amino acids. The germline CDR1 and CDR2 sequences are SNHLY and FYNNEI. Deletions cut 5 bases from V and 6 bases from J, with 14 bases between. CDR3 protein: CASSPDRWGNEQFF. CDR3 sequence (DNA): TGTGCCAGCAGTCCCGACAGGTGGGGCAATGAGCAGTTCTTC.

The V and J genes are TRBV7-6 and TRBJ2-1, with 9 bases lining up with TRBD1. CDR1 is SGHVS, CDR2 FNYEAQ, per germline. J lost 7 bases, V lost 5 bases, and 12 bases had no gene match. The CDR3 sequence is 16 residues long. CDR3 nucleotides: TGTGCCAGCAGCCGTATCATGGACAGGGGCATTAATGAGCAGTTCTTC. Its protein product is CASSRIMDRGINEQFF.

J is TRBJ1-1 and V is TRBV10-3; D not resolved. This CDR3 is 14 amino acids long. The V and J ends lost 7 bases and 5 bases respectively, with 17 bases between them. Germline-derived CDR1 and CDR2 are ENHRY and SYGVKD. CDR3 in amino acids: CAIKGEGVITEAFF. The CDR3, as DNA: TGTGCCATCAAGGGCGAGGGAGTTATAACTGAAGCTTTCTTT.

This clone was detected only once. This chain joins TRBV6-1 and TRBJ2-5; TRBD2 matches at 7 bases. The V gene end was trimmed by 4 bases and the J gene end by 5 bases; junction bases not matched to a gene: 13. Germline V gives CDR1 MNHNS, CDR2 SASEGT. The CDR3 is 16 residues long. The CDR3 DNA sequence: TGTGCCAGCAGTGTTGGGGGTGTTTTGGGGGGGGAGACCCAGTACTTC. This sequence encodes CASSVGGVLGGETQYF.

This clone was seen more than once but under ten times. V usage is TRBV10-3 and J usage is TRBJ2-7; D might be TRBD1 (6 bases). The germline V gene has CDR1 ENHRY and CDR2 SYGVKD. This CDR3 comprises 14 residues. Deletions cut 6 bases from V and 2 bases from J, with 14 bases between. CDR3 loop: CAIRRTAETYEQYF. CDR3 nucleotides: TGTGCCATCAGAAGGACAGCCGAGACCTACGAGCAGTACTTC.

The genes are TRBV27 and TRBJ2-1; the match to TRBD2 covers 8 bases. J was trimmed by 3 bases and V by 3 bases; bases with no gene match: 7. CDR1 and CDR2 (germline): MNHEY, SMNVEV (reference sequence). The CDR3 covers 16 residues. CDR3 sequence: CASSFDPAGVYNEQFF. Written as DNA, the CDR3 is TGTGCCAGCAGTTTCGACCCAGCGGGAGTCTACAATGAGCAGTTCTTC.

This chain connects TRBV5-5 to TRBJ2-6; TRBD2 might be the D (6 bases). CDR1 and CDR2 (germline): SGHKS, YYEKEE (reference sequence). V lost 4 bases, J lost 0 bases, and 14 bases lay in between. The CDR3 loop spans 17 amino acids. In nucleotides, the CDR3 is TGTGCCAGCAGCCAGGCGGGGTCCAGCTCTGGGGCCAACGTCCTGACTTTC. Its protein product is CASSQAGSSSGANVLTF.

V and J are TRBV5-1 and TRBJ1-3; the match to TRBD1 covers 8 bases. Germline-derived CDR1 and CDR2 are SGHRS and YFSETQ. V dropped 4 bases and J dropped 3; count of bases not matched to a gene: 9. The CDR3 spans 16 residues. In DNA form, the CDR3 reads TGCGCCAGCAGCCGTATCCCAGGGGGCAGTGGAAACACCATATATTTT. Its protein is CASSRIPGGSGNTIYF. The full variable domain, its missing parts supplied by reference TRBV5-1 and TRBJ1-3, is KAGVTQTPRYLIKTRGQQVTLSCSPISGHRSVSWYQQTPGQGLQFLFEYFSETQRNKGNFPGRFSGRQFSNSRSEMNVSTLELGDSALYLCASSRIPGGSGNTIYFGEGSWLTVV.

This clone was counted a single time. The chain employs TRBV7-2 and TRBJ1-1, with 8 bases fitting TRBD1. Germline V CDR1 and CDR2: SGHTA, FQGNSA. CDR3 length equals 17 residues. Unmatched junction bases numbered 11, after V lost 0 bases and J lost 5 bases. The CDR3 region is CASSLARGDRQKTEAFF. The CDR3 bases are TGTGCCAGCAGCTTAGCAAGAGGGGACAGGCAGAAGACTGAAGCTTTCTTT.

The CDR3 DNA reads as TGTGCCAGCAGGCGAGCGGGGGCCTACGAGCAGTACTTC. Its protein product is CASRRAGAYEQYF. The chain recombines TRBV28 with TRBJ2-7; 8 nucleotides agree with TRBD2. The germline CDR1 and CDR2 sequences are MDHEN and SYDVKM. The V gene end was trimmed by 6 bases and the J gene end by 2 bases; junction bases not matched to a gene: 3. CDR3 length equals 13 residues. The variable domain in full, with the rest retrieved from reference TRBV28 and TRBJ2-7, is DVKVTQSSRYLVKRTGEKVFLECVQDMDHENMFWYRQDPGLGLRLIYFSYDVKMKEKGDIPEGYSVSREKKERFSLILESASTNQTSMYLCASRRAGAYEQYFGPGTRLTVT.